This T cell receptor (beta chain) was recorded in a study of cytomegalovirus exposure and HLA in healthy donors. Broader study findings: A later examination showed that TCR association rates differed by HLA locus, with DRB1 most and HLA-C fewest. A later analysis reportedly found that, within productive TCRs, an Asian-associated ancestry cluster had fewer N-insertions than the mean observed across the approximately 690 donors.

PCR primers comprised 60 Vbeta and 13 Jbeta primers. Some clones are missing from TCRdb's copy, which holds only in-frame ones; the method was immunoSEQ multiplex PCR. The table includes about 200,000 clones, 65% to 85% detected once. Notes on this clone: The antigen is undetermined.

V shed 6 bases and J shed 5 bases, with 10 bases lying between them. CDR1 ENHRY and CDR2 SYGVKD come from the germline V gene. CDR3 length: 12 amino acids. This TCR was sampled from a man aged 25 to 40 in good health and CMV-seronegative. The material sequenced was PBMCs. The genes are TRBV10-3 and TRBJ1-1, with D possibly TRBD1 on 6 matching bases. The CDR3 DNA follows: TGTGCCATCAGCGGACAGAGGACTGAAGCTTTCTTT. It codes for CAISGQRTEAFF.